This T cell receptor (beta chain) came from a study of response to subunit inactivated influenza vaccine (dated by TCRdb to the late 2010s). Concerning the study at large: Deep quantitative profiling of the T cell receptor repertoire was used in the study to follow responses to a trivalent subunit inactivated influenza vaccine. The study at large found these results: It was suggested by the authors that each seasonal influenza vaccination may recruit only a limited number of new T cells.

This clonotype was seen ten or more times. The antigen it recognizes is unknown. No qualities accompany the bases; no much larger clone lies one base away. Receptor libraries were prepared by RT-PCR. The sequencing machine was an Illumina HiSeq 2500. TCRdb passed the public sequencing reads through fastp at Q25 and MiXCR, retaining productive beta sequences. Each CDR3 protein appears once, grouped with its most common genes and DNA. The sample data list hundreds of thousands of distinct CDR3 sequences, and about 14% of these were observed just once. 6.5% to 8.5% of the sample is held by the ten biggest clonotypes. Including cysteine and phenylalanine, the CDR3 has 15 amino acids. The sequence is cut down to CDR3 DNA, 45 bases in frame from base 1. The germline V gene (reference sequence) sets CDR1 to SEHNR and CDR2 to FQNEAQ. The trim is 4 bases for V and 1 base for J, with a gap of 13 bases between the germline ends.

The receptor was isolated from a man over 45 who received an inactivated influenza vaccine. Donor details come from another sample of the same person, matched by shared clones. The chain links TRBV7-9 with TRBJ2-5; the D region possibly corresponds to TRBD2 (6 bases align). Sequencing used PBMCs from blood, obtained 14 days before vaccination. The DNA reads TGTGCCAGCAGCTCAGAAGGCGGGACCCAAGAGACCCAGTACTTC. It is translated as CASSSEGGTQETQYF.